These 4 T cell receptor beta chains were all obtained from the same sample, sequenced in a study of T cells in Graves' hyperthyroidism and ophthalmopathy. RNA transcripts yielded amplified TCR beta CDR3 regions. When the TCR CDR3 underwent first-round RT-PCR, the HTBI primer set was used. TCRdb ran MiXCR on the multiplex PCR reads and lists one entry per CDR3 protein. The data hold about 840,000 distinct CDR3 sequences, with about 38% observed a single time. Specimen: blood. The source of these receptors is a young man with Graves' hyperthyroidism.

This clonotype was detected ten times or more. This chain's CDR3 is CASSESGQSFEKLFF. CDR3 DNA: TGTGCCAGCAGTGAATCGGGACAGAGTTTTGAAAAACTGTTTTTT. The V gene is TRBV25-1, the J gene TRBJ1-4; 7 nucleotides align to TRBD1. The junction had 6 bases not matched to a gene; V was cut back by 1 base and J by 7 bases. Germline V lookup: CDR1 MGHDK, CDR2 SYGVNS. The CDR3 loop spans 15 amino acids.

The chain employs TRBV5-6 and TRBJ1-1; D might be TRBD1 (6 bases). Germline CDR1 and CDR2: SGHDT and YYEEEE. This CDR3 is 13 amino acids long. Between the trimmed V and J ends, which lost 4 bases and 6 bases, there was a span of 13 bases. As DNA, the CDR3 is TGTGCCAGCAGCCGGAGGGGGACCGCTGAAGCTTTCTTT. Amino acid sequence: CASSRRGTAEAFF.

The chain links TRBV14 to TRBJ1-1; unclear D gene. This CDR3 is built from 13 residues. Germline V gene data show CDR1 as SGHDN and CDR2 as FVKESK. Trimming removed 2 bases at V and 1 base at J, with 5 bases between. CDR3 nucleotides: TGTGCCAGCAGCCAACAGACGAACACTGAAGCTTTCTTT. Encoded protein: CASSQQTNTEAFF.

This clonotype came up many times. The rearrangement links TRBV20-1 to TRBJ2-5; TRBD1 agrees at 8 bases. This CDR3 is built from 13 residues. V was pared by 4 bases and J by 3 bases, with 4 bases of the junction left unmatched. Germline assignment: CDR1 DFQATT and CDR2 SNEGSKA (reference sequence). This CDR3 reads CSAKTDREETQYF. The CDR3 nucleotides read TGCAGTGCTAAAACGGACAGGGAAGAGACCCAGTACTTC.